A single sample is the source of the 18 T cell receptor beta chains below, sequenced in a study of Graves' ophthalmopathy and Graves' hyperthyroidism (dated by TCRdb to between 2018 and 2020). The run used an Illumina HiSeq 2000. For repertoire sequencing, the TCR beta CDR3 regions were amplified from RNA transcripts. The first round of RT-PCR was done with HTBI primers and the Qiagen OneStep RT-PCR kit, and was followed by a second round of multiplex PCR, then size selection and purification. Clones were called with MiXCR by TCRdb after fastp trimmed the public reads at Q25, and only in-frame beta chains were retained. Rows with one shared CDR3 protein collapse into an entry with the most common genes and DNA. Here the sample has a few hundred thousand distinct CDR3 sequences; about 16% occur a single time. 7% of the sample comes from the top ten. Sample: peripheral blood. These receptors all stem from a young woman with stable Graves' hyperthyroidism. Donor details come from another sample of the same person, matched by shared clones.

This clonotype was seen more than once but under ten times. This sequence joins TRBV5-6 and TRBJ2-7; D call uncertain. This CDR3 is built from 16 residues. Germline V lookup: CDR1 SGHDT, CDR2 YYEEEE. V lost 0 bases and J 3 bases, leaving 16 bases between the germline ends. For the CDR3, the DNA is TGTGCCAGCAGCTTGGCCGGGCACGGAGAAGACTACGAGCAGTACTTC. This translates into CASSLAGHGEDYEQYF.

This clonotype was seen many times. The V call is TRBV2, the J call TRBJ2-7; TRBD2 matches at 10 bases. The ends lost 0 bases at V and 5 bases at J; junction bases unmatched: 4. Per germline, CDR1 SNHLY and CDR2 FYNNEI. This CDR3 has 15 residues. CDR3 nucleotide sequence: TGTGCCAGCAGTGAAGCAGTGCTAGCGGGGGACGAGCAGTACTTC. Its protein is CASSEAVLAGDEQYF.

This clonotype was counted many times. The chain couples TRBV12-3 or TRBV12-4 to TRBJ1-5, with unresolved D. Trimming cost V 3 bases and J 0 bases, with 12 bases left between them. The CDR3 extends over 16 amino acids. CDR3 nucleotide sequence: TGTGCCAGCAGTTTGAACAGTCCTGATAGCAATCAGCCCCAGCATTTT. This codes for CASSLNSPDSNQPQHF.

This clonotype was observed many times. The chain carries TRBV2 and TRBJ1-2; D perhaps matches TRBD1 (6 bases). CDR3 size: 16 residues. Germline lookup yields CDR1 SNHLY and CDR2 FYNNEI. Trimming left V 5 bases short and J 0 bases short, with 16 bases between. This chain's CDR3 is CASSRQVLLPNYGYTF. As DNA, the CDR3 is TGTGCCAGCAGTAGACAGGTCTTATTACCTAACTATGGCTACACCTTC. The whole variable domain, remainder taken from reference TRBV2 and TRBJ1-2, is EPEVTQTPSHQVTQMGQEVILRCVPISNHLYFYWYRQILGQKVEFLVSFYNNEISEKSEIFDDQFSVERPDGSNFTLKIRSTKLEDSAMYFCASSRQVLLPNYGYTFGSGTRLTVV.

There are many counts of this clonotype. The V and J genes are TRBV20-1 and TRBJ2-5; 8 nucleotides align to TRBD2. The J segment lost 3 bases and the V segment lost 2 bases, leaving 2 bases of the junction unmatched. The germline V gene encodes CDR1 DFQATT and CDR2 SNEGSKA (reference sequence). The CDR3 loop spans 13 amino acids. This chain's CDR3 is CSARRRGEETQYF. The CDR3 DNA is TGCAGTGCTAGACGGCGGGGGGAAGAGACCCAGTACTTC.

This clonotype was seen repeatedly, ten times or more. The rearrangement links TRBV27 to TRBJ2-7; tentative D call: TRBD2 (5 bases). This CDR3 is 17 amino acids long. Germline V gene sequence: CDR1 MNHEY, CDR2 SMNVEV (reference sequence). V lost 6 bases to trimming and J lost 3 bases, with 24 bases between them. The chain's CDR3 is CASRPAGIHYLHYEQYF. The CDR3 bases are TGTGCCAGCAGGCCCGCCGGGATACATTATTTACACTACGAGCAGTACTTC.

This clonotype came up many times. V usage is TRBV4-2 and J usage is TRBJ1-5, with 10 nucleotides matching TRBD1. Germline values: CDR1 LGHNA, CDR2 YNFKEQ. The junction had 11 bases not matched to a gene; V was cut back by 1 base and J by 8 bases. The CDR3 loop spans 17 amino acids. CDR3 region: CASSQGRGTGVVEPQHF. DNA for the CDR3: TGTGCCAGCAGCCAAGGCCGCGGGACAGGGGTAGTTGAGCCCCAGCATTTT.

This clonotype showed up many times. The V call is TRBV27, the J call TRBJ1-5, with D possibly TRBD1 on 5 matching bases. Germline CDR1 is MNHEY and CDR2 is SMNVEV (reference sequence). The CDR3 totals 15 residues. Trimming left V 2 bases short and J 4 bases short, with 12 bases between. The CDR3 nucleotides are TGTGCCAGCAGTTTAGATGGGGACGGGAATCAGCCCCAGCATTTT. Residues: CASSLDGDGNQPQHF.

This clonotype was seen a few times. The gene calls are TRBV6-2 or TRBV6-3 and TRBJ2-7, with 10 bases that match TRBD2. The CDR3 consists of 17 residues. J lost 5 bases, V lost 2 bases, and 12 bases had no gene match. Germline V gene lookup returns CDR1 MNHEY and CDR2 SVGEGT. Here the CDR3 DNA reads TGTGCCAGCAGTTACGACCCCGGGGGACTAGCGAGGCACGAGCAGTACTTC. Translation gives CASSYDPGGLARHEQYF.

For this clonotype: A read error may produce the germline difference seen at one junction end. The J gene is TRBJ2-4, the V gene TRBV20-1; possible D gene TRBD1, 5 bases. The CDR3 sequence is 14 residues long. Germline CDR1 and CDR2: DFQATT and SNEGSKA (reference sequence). The CDR3 nucleotides read TGCAGTGCTAGCCCCAGGGTGGGCAAAAACATTAAGTACTTC. Translated, it gives CSASPRVGKNIKYF.

This clonotype was detected many times. This sequence joins TRBV7-8 and TRBJ1-2; 7 positions agree with TRBD1. Trimming cost V 8 bases and J 4 bases; bases outside gene matches: 7. In germline, CDR1 is SGHVS, CDR2 FQNEAQ. There are 13 residues in the CDR3. CDR3 amino acids: CASQAGGFYGYTF. The CDR3 DNA reads as TGTGCCAGCCAGGCAGGGGGGTTCTATGGCTACACCTTC.

This clonotype showed up many times. The chain employs TRBV6-2 or TRBV6-3 and TRBJ1-1; 7 bases match TRBD1. This CDR3 is built from 16 residues. Germline CDR1 MNHEY, CDR2 SVGEGT. The V and J ends lost 6 bases and 4 bases, in that order; junction bases with no gene match: 14. CDR3 DNA sequence: TGTGCCAGCAGAACCGACAGGGAGCCCTCGGGCACTGAAGCTTTCTTT. Encoded protein: CASRTDREPSGTEAFF.

This clonotype was seen ten or more times. The gene calls are TRBV29-1 and TRBJ1-2; D might be TRBD1 (5 bases). V shed 7 bases and J shed 4 bases, with 22 bases lying between them. Per germline, CDR1 SQVTM and CDR2 ANQGSEA. The CDR3 is 15 residues long. CDR3 loop: CSALPGGDRGYGYTF. CDR3 nucleotides: TGCAGCGCCCTACCGGGGGGGGATCGGGGCTATGGCTACACCTTC. Full variable domain (rest looked up from reference TRBV29-1 and TRBJ1-2): SAVISQKPSRDICQRGTSLTIQCQVDSQVTMMFWYRQQPGQSLTLIATANQGSEATYESGFVIDKFPISRPNLTFSTLTVSNMSPEDSSIYLCSALPGGDRGYGYTFGSGTRLTVV.

This clonotype was recorded many times. This chain links TRBV6-5 with TRBJ2-2, with TRBD1 matching 8 bases. V lost 2 bases, J lost 7 bases, and 3 bases stayed unmatched. Germline V gives CDR1 MNHEY, CDR2 SVGAGI. The CDR3 is 14 amino acids. The CDR3 spells CASSYGTGVGELFF. Here the CDR3 DNA reads TGTGCCAGCAGTTACGGGACAGGCGTCGGGGAGCTGTTTTTT.

At least ten counts were recorded for this clonotype. V usage is TRBV6-1 and J usage is TRBJ1-5, with D possibly TRBD1 on 5 matching bases. With 0 bases removed from V and 3 bases from J, the gap between germline ends came to 12 bases. This CDR3 contains 16 residues. In germline, CDR1 is MNHNS, CDR2 SASEGT. CDR3 bases: TGTGCCAGCAGTGAAGCGGCAGGGATCCTCAATCAGCCCCAGCATTTT. Translated: CASSEAAGILNQPQHF.

This clonotype was counted many times. The rearrangement uses TRBV29-1 and TRBJ2-7, with D perhaps TRBD1 (6 bases). Germline values: CDR1 SQVTM, CDR2 ANQGSEA. The CDR3 covers 15 residues. V lost 1 base to trimming and J lost 2 bases, with 15 bases between them. The CDR3 bases are TGCAGCGTTGAAGGGGGGACACCGAGGACCTACGAGCAGTACTTC. Protein: CSVEGGTPRTYEQYF.

This clonotype turned up a few times. V is TRBV3-1 and J is TRBJ1-1; TRBD1 agrees at 7 bases. V was clipped by 0 bases and J by 12 bases; unmatched bases: 10. Germline V gives CDR1 LGHDT, CDR2 YNNKEL (reference sequence). The length of the CDR3 is 14 residues. Written as DNA, the CDR3 is TGTGCCAGCAGCCAAGAGCGGGACAGCCTGAGGACTTTCTTT. It is translated as CASSQERDSLRTFF.

This clonotype was found many times. V is TRBV6-5 and J is TRBJ1-5; TRBD1 agrees at 7 bases. Germline V gene lookup returns CDR1 MNHEY and CDR2 SVGAGI. The CDR3 runs 13 residues. V dropped 8 bases and J dropped 2; count of bases not matched to a gene: 3. DNA of the CDR3: TGTGCCAGCCATGGGACAGGCAATCAGCCCCAGCATTTT. Protein sequence: CASHGTGNQPQHF.